This TCR beta chain was found in a study of CD8 T cells in Susac syndrome. The CDR3 is made up of 16 amino acids. The germline V gene encodes CDR1 LGHNA and CDR2 YNFKEQ. Comment on this clonotype: The junction departs from germline at one end; a sequencing error may be responsible.

When the RNA was reverse transcribed, random hexamers were used with an input of about 0.5 to 1 ug. TCRdb independently ran MiXCR on the immunoSEQ multiplex PCR reads; one entry per CDR3 protein. The sample carries around 270,000 distinct CDR3 sequences, approximately 85% recorded once. The receptor's source is a human donor with multiple sclerosis. The specimen was CD8+ T cells from PBMCs. The rearrangement uses TRBV4-2 and TRBJ1-3; the D is unclear. The CDR3 loop reads CASSQAGLLIGSTIYF. The DNA of the CDR3 is TGTGCCAGCAGCCAGGCCGGACTGTTAATAGGAAGCACCATATATTTT.